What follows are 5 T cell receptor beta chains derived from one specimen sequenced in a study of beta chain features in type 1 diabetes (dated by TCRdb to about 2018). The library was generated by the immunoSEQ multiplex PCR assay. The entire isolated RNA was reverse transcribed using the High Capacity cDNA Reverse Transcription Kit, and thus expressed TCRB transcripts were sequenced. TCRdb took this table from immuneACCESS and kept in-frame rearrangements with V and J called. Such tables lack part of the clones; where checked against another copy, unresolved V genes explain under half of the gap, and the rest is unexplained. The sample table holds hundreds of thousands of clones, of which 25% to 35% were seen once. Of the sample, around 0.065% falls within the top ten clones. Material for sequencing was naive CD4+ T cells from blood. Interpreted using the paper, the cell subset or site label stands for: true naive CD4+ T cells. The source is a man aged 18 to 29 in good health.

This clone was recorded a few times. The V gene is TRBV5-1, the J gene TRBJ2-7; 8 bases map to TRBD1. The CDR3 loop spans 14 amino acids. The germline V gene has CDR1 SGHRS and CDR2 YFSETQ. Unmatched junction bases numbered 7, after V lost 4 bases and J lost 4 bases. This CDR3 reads CASSPATGEYEQYF. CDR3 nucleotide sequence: TGCGCCAGCAGCCCGGCGACAGGGGAATACGAGCAGTACTTC.

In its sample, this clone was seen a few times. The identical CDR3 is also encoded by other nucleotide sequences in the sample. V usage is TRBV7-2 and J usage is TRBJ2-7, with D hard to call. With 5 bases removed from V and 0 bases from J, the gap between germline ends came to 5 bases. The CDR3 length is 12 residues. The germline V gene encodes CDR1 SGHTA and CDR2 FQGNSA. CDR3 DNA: TGTGCCAGCAGCCCCCCCTCCTACGAGCAGTACTTC. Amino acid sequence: CASSPPSYEQYF.

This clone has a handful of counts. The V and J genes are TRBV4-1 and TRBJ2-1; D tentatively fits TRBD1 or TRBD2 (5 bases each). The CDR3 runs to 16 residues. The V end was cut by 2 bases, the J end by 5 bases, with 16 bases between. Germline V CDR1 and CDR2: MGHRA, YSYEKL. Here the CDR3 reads CASSQPGASGNNEQFF. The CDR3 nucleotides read TGCGCCAGCAGCCAACCTGGGGCCAGCGGAAACAATGAGCAGTTCTTC.

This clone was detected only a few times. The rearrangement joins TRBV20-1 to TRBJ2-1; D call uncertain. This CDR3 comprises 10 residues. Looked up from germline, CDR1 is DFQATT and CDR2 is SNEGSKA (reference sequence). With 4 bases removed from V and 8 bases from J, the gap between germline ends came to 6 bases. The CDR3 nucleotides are TGCAGTGCTAAGCACGATGAGCAGTTCTTC. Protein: CSAKHDEQFF.

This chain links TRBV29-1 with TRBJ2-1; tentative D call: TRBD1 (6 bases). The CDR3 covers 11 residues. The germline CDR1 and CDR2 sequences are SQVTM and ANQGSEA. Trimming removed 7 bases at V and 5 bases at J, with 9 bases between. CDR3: CSAGQNNEQFF. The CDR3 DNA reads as TGCAGCGCAGGACAGAACAATGAGCAGTTCTTC.